The 8 T cell receptor beta chains in this list originate from one sample, sequenced in a study of breast tumors, draining lymph nodes, adjacent tissues. TCRdb independently ran MiXCR on the multiplex PCR reads; one entry per CDR3 protein. The data show around 290,000 distinct CDR3 sequences, 30% to 35% seen once. Breast cancer patients provided tissue from their axillary draining lymph nodes. Sequenced material: axillary lymph node tissue. These receptors all come from a female donor with breast cancer. Some clones in this sample may be carry-over from other donors' samples.

For this clonotype: A read error may explain this, as a much larger clone is one base away. The V call is TRBV6-6, the J call TRBJ1-6; no firm D call. This CDR3 has 15 residues. V was clipped by 3 bases and J by 8 bases, with 14 bases between them. Germline V gene lookup returns CDR1 MNHNY and CDR2 SVGAGI (reference sequence). The CDR3 sequence is CASSYPTGSDSPLHF. The CDR3 DNA follows: TGTGCCAGCAGTTATCCGACGGGCTCGGATTCACCCCTCCACTTT.

As concerns this clonotype: A much larger clone lies one base from this, so it may be a read error. This chain connects TRBV27 to TRBJ1-4, with unresolved D. From germline, CDR1 is MNHEY and CDR2 SMNVEV (reference sequence). This CDR3 has 14 residues. CDR3 in DNA: TGTGCCGGCAGCCGGACCGCTCCGCATGAAAAACTGTTTTTT. Protein product: CAGSRTAPHEKLFF.

There are a few counts of this clonotype. V gene TRBV28 combines with J gene TRBJ2-7; no firm D call. The germline V gene has CDR1 MDHEN and CDR2 SYDVKM. Trimming removed 5 bases from V and 5 bases from J, with 13 bases in between. The CDR3 length is 13 residues. The CDR3 loop is CASSPLGPNEQYF. As DNA, the CDR3 is TGTGCCAGCAGTCCCCTCGGTCCCAACGAGCAGTACTTC.

CDR3: CATSRSDRPQETQHF. In nucleotides, the CDR3 is TGTGCCACCAGCAGATCAGACAGGCCCCAAGAGACCCAGCATTTT. The chain joins TRBV15 to TRBJ1-5; maybe TRBD1 (6 bases). CDR3 length: 15 residues. Deletions cut 2 bases from V and 11 bases from J, with 19 bases between. Per germline, CDR1 LNHNV and CDR2 YYDKDF (reference sequence).

The gene calls are TRBV7-6 and TRBJ2-1; D is ambiguous. Trimming took off 4 bases at V and 0 bases at J, with 16 bases between the two ends. The CDR3 consists of 17 residues. Germline CDR1 reads SGHVS; CDR2 reads FNYEAQ. CDR3 sequence: CASSSSTGAGSYNEQFF. In DNA, the CDR3 is TGTGCCAGCAGCTCCTCGACTGGCGCTGGCTCCTACAATGAGCAGTTCTTC.

This clonotype has more than one count but fewer than ten. This may come from a read error, since a much larger clone is one base off. The chain carries TRBV7-6 and TRBJ2-7, with TRBD1 matching 9 bases. The CDR3 is made up of 16 amino acids. CDR1 is SGHVS, CDR2 FNYEAQ, per germline. CDR3 sequence: CASTPSRGQGAYEEYF. CDR3 coding DNA: TGTGCCAGCACCCCATCGAGGGGACAGGGCGCCTACGAGGAGTACTTC. Supplemented by reference TRBV7-6 and TRBJ2-7, the full variable domain reads GAGVSQSPRYKVTKRGQDVALRCDPISGHVSLYWYRQALGQGPEFLTYFNYEAQQDKSGLPNDRFSAERPEGSISTLTIQRTEQRDSAMYRCASTPSRGQGAYEEYFGPGTRLTVT.

This clonotype was counted at least ten times. This chain links TRBV19 with TRBJ2-2, with 9 positions matching TRBD1. CDR1 is LNHDA, CDR2 SQIVND, per germline (reference sequence). V shed 3 bases, J shed 6 bases, and the junction held 8 bases outside the gene matches. The CDR3 is made up of 16 amino acids. The chain's CDR3 is CASSMLTGGSAGELFF. The CDR3 DNA sequence: TGTGCCAGTAGTATGTTAACAGGGGGCTCGGCCGGGGAGCTGTTTTTT.

The chain uses TRBV25-1 and TRBJ1-5; 7 bases fit TRBD1. V was pared by 4 bases and J by 6 bases, with 3 bases of the junction left unmatched. CDR3 size: 13 residues. Germline values: CDR1 MGHDK, CDR2 SYGVNS. CDR3 bases: TGTGCCAGCAGTGGCCAGGGGGGTCAGCCCCAGCATTTT. This codes for CASSGQGGQPQHF.